This TCR beta chain was retrieved from a study of CD8+ T cells in alopecia areata (dated by TCRdb to 2016 to 2019). Turning to the overall study: Treated patients were enrolled in an open-label pilot trial of oral tofacitinib at 5 to 10 mg twice daily for moderate-to-severe alopecia areata. immunoSEQ multiplex PCR using 35 Vbeta forward primers and 13 Jbeta reverse primers was used to amplify TCRbeta CDR3 regions. In treated patients, disease severity was measured using the SALT score, which gives the percentage of scalp surface area affected. The RNA source kit depended on sample type: the PAXgene miRNA kit for fixed scalp, the miRNeasy kit for PBMCs, and the RNeasy kit for mouse skin. Scalp clonality was compared among normal scalp (n=4), patchy alopecia areata scalp (n=8), and alopecia totalis/universalis scalp (n=8). Patients received tofacitinib for 6 to 18 months and were then followed off drug for 6 months to check for delayed response and recurrence. High-throughput TCRbeta sequencing was used to examine T cell clonal expansion in alopecia areata in both the C3H/HeJ mouse model and human patients. Scalp tissue and sorted CD4+ and CD8+ peripheral blood T cells from patchy and totalis/universalis alopecia areata patients and from healthy controls were covered by human TCRbeta sequencing. Biopsies were taken from tofacitinib-treated patients at baseline and at 4 and 24 weeks of treatment, and a later scalp biopsy was taken in several of the tofacitinib-treated patients.

Here V drops 1 base and J drops 4 bases, and the junction holds 4 bases not matched to any gene. From its cysteine to its phenylalanine, the CDR3 spans 15 amino acids. CDR3 DNA is the only sequence kept; it has 45 bases, read in frame from the first base. The germline V gene provides CDR1 LGHNA and CDR2 YSLEER. About this clone: Its antigen remains undetermined. The record has no base qualities; no much larger clone is one base away.

According to the study, the label for this sample's time point signals: 4 weeks on oral tofacitinib. Reading the label with the study, this specimen's treatment or condition is: oral pan-JAK inhibitor, 5-10 mg twice daily. Peripheral blood and lesional scalp punch biopsies were obtained from patients with alopecia areata. PBMCs were isolated by density centrifugation and stained for CD3, CD4 and CD8, after which CD4+ and CD8+ T cells were sorted on a FACSAria. Libraries were built with the immunoSEQ multiplex PCR assay. To provide template for TCR sequencing, every sample had RNA extracted and reverse transcribed into cDNA. First-strand cDNA was synthesized using SuperScript III with a 2:1 mix of oligo-dT and random hexamers. A synthetic immune receptor repertoire was used to assess amplification bias, and residual bias was removed computationally. Per the source publication's procedure: Raw reads were preprocessed to remove errors, and CDR3 was defined by IMGT conventions from the conserved cysteine to phenylalanine. Clonality was calculated as 1 minus Shannon entropy normalized by log2 of the number of productive unique TCRs. Scalp TCRbeta sequences were cross-referenced with sorted blood CD4 and CD8 repertoires so that the CD4 or CD8 identity of scalp clones could be inferred. Not all clones reach the TCRdb copy of this immuneACCESS table, which keeps in-frame sequences only. Checked studies attribute under half of the gap to unresolved V genes and leave the rest unexplained. That table furnishes V, J and clone size, whereas the DNA furnished D and trimming. This sample gives more than 130,000 clones in total; roughly four fifths of them show up just once. Of the sample, roughly 25% is held by the ten largest clones.

General findings and caveats noted by the study authors: During tofacitinib treatment, many expanded lesional clones stuck around in both scalp and blood, and this persistence may partly explain why relapse happens after treatment is stopped. Scalp TCR repertoire analysis is complicated because resident alphabeta T cells in normal human skin are also sequenced, whereas mouse skin is dominated by gammadelta T cells. The treated cohort was small, with a single nonresponder, so links between baseline CD8+ expansion and response need larger studies. Higher clonality and more expanded CD8+ clones were observed in lesional scalp than in normal scalp, particularly in alopecia totalis/universalis, a finding suggestive of antigenic drive. Tofacitinib significantly lowered scalp clonality and the number of expanded CD8+ clones among the top 100 scalp clones. Compared with mice, TCR sequences shared between patients were less clear, possibly partly because of HLA diversity across the patient population.

The source of this sequence is a human donor with alopecia areata. The V and J genes are TRBV4-3 and TRBJ1-2; 9 junctional bases match TRBD1. The sample in question was CD8+ T cells sorted from blood, obtained at week 4, from a patient treated with tofacitinib. The DNA sequence is given as TGCGCCAGCAGCCAAGGCGCGGGACAGGGCTATGGCTACACCTTC. This codes for CASSQGAGQGYGYTF.